The present entry profiles one T cell receptor (beta chain) with its context. The antigen remains undetermined. The CDR3 loop spans 13 amino acids. From germline, CDR1 is MNHEY and CDR2 SMNVEV (reference sequence). V lost 6 bases to trimming and J lost 4 bases; unmatched junction nucleotides: 1. The sample originates from a study of cytomegalovirus exposure and HLA in healthy donors. Study outcomes and limitations: Most TCRs appeared rarely, but some public TCRs recurred in many donors.

Assay: immunoSEQ multiplex PCR; the TCRdb copy retains only in-frame clones and omits some. This table has tens of thousands of clones, approximately 89% appearing once. The source material was PBMCs. The V and J genes are TRBV27 and TRBJ1-5, with TRBD1 identical over 9 bases. This TCR was recovered from a woman aged 18-30 years in good health and CMV-seronegative. This CDR3 reads CASRQGANQPQHF. The CDR3, as DNA: TGTGCCAGCAGACAGGGGGCGAATCAGCCCCAGCATTTT.